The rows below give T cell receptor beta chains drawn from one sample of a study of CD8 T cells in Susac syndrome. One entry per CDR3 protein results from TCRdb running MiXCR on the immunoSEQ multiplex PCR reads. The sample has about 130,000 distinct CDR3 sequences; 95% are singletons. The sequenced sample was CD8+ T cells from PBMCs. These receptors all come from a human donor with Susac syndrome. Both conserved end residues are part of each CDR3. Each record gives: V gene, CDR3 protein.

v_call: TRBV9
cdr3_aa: CASSVAGDNEQFF

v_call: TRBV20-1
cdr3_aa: CSARGQGFVPLEQFF

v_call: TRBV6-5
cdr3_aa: CASSYSGIIETQYF

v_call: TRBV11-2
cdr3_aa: CASSLVGGWETQYF

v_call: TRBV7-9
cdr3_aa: CASSFEKETQYF

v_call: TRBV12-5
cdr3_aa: CASGLTITDTQYF

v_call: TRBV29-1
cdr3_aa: CSVDPGQDGTDTQYF

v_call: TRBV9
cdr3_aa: CASSVGTNSIYEQYF

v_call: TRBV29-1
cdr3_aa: CSVALLGTNSYEQYF

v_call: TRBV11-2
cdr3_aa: CASSLGGGYEQYF

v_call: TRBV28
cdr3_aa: CASSATGRWNTEAFF

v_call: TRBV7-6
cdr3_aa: CASSRDVGQFF

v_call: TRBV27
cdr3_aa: CASSLPGGGQPQHF

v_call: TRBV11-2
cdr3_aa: CASSPGLAANEQYF

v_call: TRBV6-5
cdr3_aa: CASTRLTGDNVLTF

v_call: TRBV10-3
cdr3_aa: CAIRTGVTQYF

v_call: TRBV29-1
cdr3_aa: CSVESPSGNTDTQYF

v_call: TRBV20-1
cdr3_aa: CSAPYLAGAETQYF

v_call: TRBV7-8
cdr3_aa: CASSFGGGQFF

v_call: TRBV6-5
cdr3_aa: CASSDGRGPTDTQYF

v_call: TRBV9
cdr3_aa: CASRSPGDYGYTF

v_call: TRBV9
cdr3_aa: CASSPRRGGIANYGYTF

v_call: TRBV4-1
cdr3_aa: CASSQDPHNEQYF

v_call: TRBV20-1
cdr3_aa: CSARVVGDSGTRFRAFF

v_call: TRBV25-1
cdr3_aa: CASSEYGVGNGYTF

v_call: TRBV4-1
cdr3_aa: CASSQDAWRDVSNQPQHF

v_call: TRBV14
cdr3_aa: CASSRTGGWSEAFF

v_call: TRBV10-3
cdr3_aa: CAISESGVSTRTKDNEQFF

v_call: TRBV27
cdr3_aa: CASTLYRGGHNEQFF

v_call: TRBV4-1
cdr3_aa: CASSQEREGNYEQYF

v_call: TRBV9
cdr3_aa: CASSVDILQGTYGYTF

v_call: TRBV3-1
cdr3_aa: CASSQESIGGIEAFF

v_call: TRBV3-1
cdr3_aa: CASSQGGQGLEPSYEQYF

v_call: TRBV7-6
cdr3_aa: CASSTDLAGGDEQFF

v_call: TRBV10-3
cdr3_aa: CAISAVNYNEQFF

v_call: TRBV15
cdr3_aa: CATSRDLARNTQYF

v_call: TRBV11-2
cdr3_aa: CAVPGVRGANVLTF

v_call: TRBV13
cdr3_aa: CASSSRDVDEKLFF

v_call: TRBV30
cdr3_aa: CAWTRQGNYGYTF

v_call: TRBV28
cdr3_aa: CASRRGGQGYEQYF

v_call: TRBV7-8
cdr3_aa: CASSLAGKGGGSGANVLTF

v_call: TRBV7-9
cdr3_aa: CASSLAVAREPPYNEQFF

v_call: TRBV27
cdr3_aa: CASSSGQGYGYTF

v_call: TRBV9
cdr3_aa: CASSVEKGAYNEQFF